The source of this T cell receptor (beta chain) is a study of T cells in Graves' hyperthyroidism and ophthalmopathy. Turning to the study itself: Staff took peripheral blood when the initial diagnosis was made, before any treatment began. Study observations and caveats: Stable hyperthyroidism was told apart from ophthalmopathy by a model built on 13 V-J features.

Amplified TCR beta CDR3 regions derived from RNA transcripts. The HTBI set primed first-round TCR CDR3 RT-PCR. TCRdb passed the multiplex PCR reads through MiXCR, listing each CDR3 protein once. The sample holds hundreds of thousands of distinct CDR3 sequences, around 21% seen once. A few counts support this clonotype. Its specificity is not known. This CDR3 has 12 residues. Germline CDR1 is SQVTM and CDR2 is ANQGSEA. Trimming stripped 3 bases from V and 4 bases from J, with 9 bases between. Sequencing used blood. The receptor comes from a man aged 25-45 years with Graves' ophthalmopathy. The chain has TRBV29-1 and TRBJ2-5; D is unclear. The CDR3 DNA follows: TGCAGCGTTGAGGGGTCGGTAGAGACCCAGTACTTC. Residues: CSVEGSVETQYF.